This entry concerns a single T cell receptor beta chain. The data derive from a study of blood T cell repertoires in COVID-19. Looking at the study overall: The analysed material was cDNA or gDNA that came from T cells, B-cell-depleted T cells, or PBMCs.

Per germline, CDR1 LNHDA and CDR2 SQIVND (reference sequence). The CDR3 extends over 16 amino acids. V lost 6 bases to trimming and J lost 1 base; unmatched junction nucleotides: 7. Per the original data handling: Quantification of nucleated cells was approximated via reference gene primer amplification. TCRdb's table, derived via immunoSEQ multiplex PCR, lists solely in-frame clones and lacks some. D and trimming were read from the DNA, whereas the V and J calls and clone size are those reported in that table. The table has around 97,000 clones, just over 85% seen once. The receptor comes from a human donor in a cohort sampled during active COVID-19. The source material was peripheral blood. V is TRBV19 and J is TRBJ2-3, with TRBD2 identical over 10 bases. The CDR3 DNA reads TGTGCCAGTAGGGATAGCGGGGGGTTCGGCACAGATACGCAGTATTTT. It translates to CASRDSGGFGTDTQYF.